This T cell receptor beta chain was sequenced during a study of regulatory T cells in long-lasting Graves disease. According to the study, TCR beta libraries were built with iRepertoire HTBI primers and CDR3-region Arm-PCR. TCRdb re-called the multiplex PCR reads with MiXCR, one entry per CDR3 protein. The sample holds 500,000 or so distinct CDR3 sequences; about 14% are singletons and the top ten take roughly 18%. Stated time point: newly diagnosed GD, antithyroid drugs for less than 3 months. There was RNA extracted from PBMCs, and the TCR library was made from it. Germline assignment: CDR1 MNHNS and CDR2 SASEGT. Unmatched junction bases numbered 8, after V lost 5 bases and J lost 7 bases. CDR3 size: 17 residues. In its sample, this clonotype was seen many times. This same sample was also part of a study on T cells in Graves' hyperthyroidism and ophthalmopathy.

The receptor was isolated from a woman in her 50s with Graves disease. The material was peripheral blood mononuclear cells (PBMCs), obtained at new diagnosis, from a patient treated with antithyroid drugs. V and J are TRBV6-1 and TRBJ2-2; TRBD2 matches at 15 bases. CDR3 residues: CASSKTGTSGRHGELFF. The CDR3 coding sequence is TGTGCCAGCAGTAAAACCGGGACTAGCGGGAGGCACGGGGAGCTGTTTTTT.